Each of the 5 T cell receptor beta chains below was sequenced from the same sample in a study of T cells after posttransplantation cyclophosphamide. TCRdb keeps only in-frame clones here, not all; method: immunoSEQ multiplex PCR. The top ten clones hold 20% of a sample with thousands of clones, almost 75% of them seen once. Source material: PBMCs. All receptors come from a man aged 25 to 40 with a blood cancer, CMV-positive, and with a related stem cell donor.

The table lists this clone with a count of one. This rearrangement joins TRBV7-3 to TRBJ1-6; 8 bases match TRBD1. CDR3 length: 15 residues. The V segment lost 5 bases and the J segment 7 bases; nucleotides outside the gene matches: 7. The germline V gene encodes CDR1 SGHTA and CDR2 FQGTGA. CDR3 coding DNA: TGTGCCAGCAGCCCCGGGACAGGTAGAAATTCACCCCTCCACTTT. Its translation is CASSPGTGRNSPLHF.

The chain is built from TRBV7-2 and TRBJ2-5, with D unclear. The V and J ends lost 5 bases and 6 bases respectively, with 10 bases between them. From germline, CDR1 is SGHTA and CDR2 FQGNSA. CDR3 length: 12 residues. CDR3 residues: CASSPYMKTQYF. As DNA, the CDR3 is TGTGCCAGCAGCCCATACATGAAGACCCAGTACTTC.

This chain links TRBV7-2 with TRBJ2-2; 7 bases map to TRBD1. This CDR3 is 15 amino acids long. The ends lost 5 bases at V and 0 bases at J; junction bases unmatched: 3. The germline CDR1 and CDR2 sequences are SGHTA and FQGNSA. The CDR3 nucleotides are TGTGCCAGCAGCCTACAGGGGACGAACACCGGGGAGCTGTTTTTT. It translates to CASSLQGTNTGELFF.

Comments on this clone: Other nucleotide sequences from this sample produce the same CDR3. V and J are TRBV4-3 and TRBJ2-7; TRBD2 matches at 12 bases. CDR1 and CDR2 (germline): LGHNA, YSLEER. The length of the CDR3 is 18 residues. V lost 0 bases and J lost 0; bases outside the gene matches: 6. The CDR3 loop is CASSQDLAGGLLSYEQYF. CDR3 nucleotides: TGCGCCAGCAGCCAAGATCTAGCGGGAGGGCTCCTCTCCTACGAGCAGTACTTC.

The V gene is TRBV7-2, the J gene TRBJ1-2, with 9 bases identical to TRBD1. Germline V gene data show CDR1 as SGHTA and CDR2 as FQGNSA. This CDR3 region has 15 residues. Germline trimming cut 1 base from V and 8 bases from J; bases unmatched to any gene: 8. The CDR3 region has the DNA TGTGCCAGCAGCTTAGGTTTGGGACAGGGCGACGGCTACACCTTC. Translation gives CASSLGLGQGDGYTF.